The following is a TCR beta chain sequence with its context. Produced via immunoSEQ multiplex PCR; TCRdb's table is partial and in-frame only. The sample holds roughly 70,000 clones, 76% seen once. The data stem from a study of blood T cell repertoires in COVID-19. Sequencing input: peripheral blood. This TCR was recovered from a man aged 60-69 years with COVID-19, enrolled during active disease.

The CDR3 region has the DNA TGCGCCAGCAGCCAAGAGAGCGGCGTCGCGGACACAGATACGCAGTATTTT. Amino acid sequence: CASSQESGVADTDTQYF. The chain is built from TRBV4-1 and TRBJ2-3; D is possibly TRBD2 (5 bases). V gave up 0 bases and J gave up 2 bases, with 15 bases separating them. CDR1 is MGHRA and CDR2 is YSYEKL in the germline V gene. The CDR3 has 17 amino acids.